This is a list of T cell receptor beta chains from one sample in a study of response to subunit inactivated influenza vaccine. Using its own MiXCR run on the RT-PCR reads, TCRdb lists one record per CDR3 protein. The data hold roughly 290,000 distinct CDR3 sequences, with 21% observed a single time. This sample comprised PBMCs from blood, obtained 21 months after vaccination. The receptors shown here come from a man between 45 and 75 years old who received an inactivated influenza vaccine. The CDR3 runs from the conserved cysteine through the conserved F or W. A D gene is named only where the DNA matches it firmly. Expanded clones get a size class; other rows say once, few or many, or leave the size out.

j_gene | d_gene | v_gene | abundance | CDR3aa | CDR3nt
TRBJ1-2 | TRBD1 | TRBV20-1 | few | CSARRTGGNYGYTF | TGCAGTGCTAGACGGACAGGGGGCAACTATGGCTACACCTTC
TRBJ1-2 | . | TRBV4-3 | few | CASSQDFQAWGGYTF | TGCGCCAGCAGCCAAGATTTCCAGGCATGGGGTGGCTACACCTTC
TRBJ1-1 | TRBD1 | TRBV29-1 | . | CSAGTGNTEAFF | TGCAGCGCCGGGACAGGGAACACTGAAGCTTTCTTT
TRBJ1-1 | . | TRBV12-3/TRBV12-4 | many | CASSFGWGTEAFF | TGTGCCAGCAGTTTTGGGTGGGGGACTGAAGCTTTCTTT
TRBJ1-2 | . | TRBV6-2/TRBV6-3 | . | CASSNRVGSTGYTF | TGTGCCAGCAGCAACAGGGTCGGTTCTACGGGCTACACCTTC
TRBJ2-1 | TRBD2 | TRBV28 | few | CASSSATGTSYNEQFF | TGTGCCAGCAGTTCTGCAACCGGGACTAGCTACAATGAGCAGTTCTTC
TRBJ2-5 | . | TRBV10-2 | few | CASSTGLKETQYF | TGCGCCAGCAGCACAGGTTTGAAAGAGACCCAGTACTTC
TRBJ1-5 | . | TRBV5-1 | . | CASSFGPGSNQPQHF | TGCGCCAGCAGCTTCGGGCCTGGGAGCAATCAGCCCCAGCATTTT
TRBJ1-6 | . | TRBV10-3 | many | CAISENLGLNSPLHF | TGTGCCATCAGTGAGAATTTGGGGTTAAATTCACCCCTCCACTTT
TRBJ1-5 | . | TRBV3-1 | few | CASSFMGQPQHF | TGTGCCAGCAGCTTTATGGGACAGCCCCAGCATTTT
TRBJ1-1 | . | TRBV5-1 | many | CASSLQKNTEAFF | TGCGCCAGCAGCTTACAGAAGAACACTGAAGCTTTCTTT
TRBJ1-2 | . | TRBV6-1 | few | CASSELRGQRDGYTF | TGTGCCAGCAGTGAACTCCGCGGTCAGAGAGATGGCTACACCTTC
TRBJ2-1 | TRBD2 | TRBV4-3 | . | CASSQTGTSGIYNEQFF | TGCGCCAGCAGCCAAACCGGGACTAGCGGGATCTACAATGAGCAGTTCTTC
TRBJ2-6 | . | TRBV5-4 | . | CASSSPGLRSGANVLTF | TGTGCCAGCAGCTCCCCGGGACTGCGGTCTGGGGCCAACGTCCTGACTTTC
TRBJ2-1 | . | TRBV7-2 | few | CASSLYEGRFNEQFF | TGTGCCAGCAGCCTCTACGAGGGTAGGTTCAATGAGCAGTTCTTC
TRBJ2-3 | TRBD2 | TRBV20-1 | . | CSASPGLAGVQDTQYF | TGCAGTGCTAGCCCGGGCCTAGCGGGGGTTCAGGATACGCAGTATTTT
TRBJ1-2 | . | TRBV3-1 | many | CASSPDRGGYTF | TGTGCCAGCAGCCCCGACCGCGGGGGCTACACCTTC
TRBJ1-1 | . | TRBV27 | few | CASRYRGGEEAFF | TGTGCCAGCAGATATAGGGGGGGGGAAGAAGCTTTCTTT
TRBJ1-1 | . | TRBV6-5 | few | CASSYRWGLNTEAFF | TGTGCCAGCAGTTACCGGTGGGGCCTGAACACTGAAGCTTTCTTT
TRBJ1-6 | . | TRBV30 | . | CAWNGGSAYNSPLHF | TGTGCCTGGAATGGGGGGTCGGCCTATAATTCACCCCTCCACTTT
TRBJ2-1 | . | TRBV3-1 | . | CASSLGRAGNEQFF | TGTGCCAGCAGCCTCGGACGGGCCGGAAATGAGCAGTTCTTC
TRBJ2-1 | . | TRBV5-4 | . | CASSLDGIYNEQFF | TGTGCCAGCAGCTTGGACGGAATCTACAATGAGCAGTTCTTC
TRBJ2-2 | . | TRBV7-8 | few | CASSFQVSTGELFF | TGTGCCAGCAGTTTCCAGGTGTCCACCGGGGAGCTGTTTTTT
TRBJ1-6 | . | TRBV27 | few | CASSPNAYNSPLHF | TGTGCCAGCAGCCCCAATGCTTATAATTCACCCCTCCACTTT
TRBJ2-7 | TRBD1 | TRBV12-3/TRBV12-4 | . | CASSTQGGYEQYF | TGTGCCAGCAGTACACAGGGGGGCTACGAGCAGTACTTC
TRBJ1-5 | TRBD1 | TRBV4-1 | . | CASRSWQGADSNQPQHF | TGCGCCAGCCGGAGTTGGCAGGGGGCCGATAGCAATCAGCCCCAGCATTTT
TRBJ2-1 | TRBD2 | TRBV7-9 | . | CASSHVSGRSNEQFF | TGTGCCAGCAGCCACGTTAGCGGGAGGTCGAATGAGCAGTTCTTC
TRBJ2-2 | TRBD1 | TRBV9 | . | CASSVAVGQGELNTGELFF | TGTGCCAGCAGCGTAGCTGTGGGACAGGGGGAGTTAAACACCGGGGAGCTGTTTTTT
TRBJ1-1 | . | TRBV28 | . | CASSRMYTEAFF | TGTGCCAGCAGTCGAATGTACACTGAAGCTTTCTTT
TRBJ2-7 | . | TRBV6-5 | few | CASSYSVGVYEQYF | TGTGCCAGCAGTTACTCCGTGGGTGTTTACGAGCAGTACTTC
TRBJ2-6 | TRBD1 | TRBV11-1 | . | CASSTGQAAGANVLTF | TGTGCCAGCAGCACGGGACAGGCTGCTGGGGCCAACGTCCTGACTTTC
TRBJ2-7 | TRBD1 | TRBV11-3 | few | CASSLATGGAYEQYF | TGTGCCAGCAGCTTAGCAACAGGGGGCGCCTACGAGCAGTACTTC
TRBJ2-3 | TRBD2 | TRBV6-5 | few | CASSYSLAGGSRADTQYF | TGTGCCAGCAGTTACAGTCTAGCGGGAGGATCTAGGGCAGATACGCAGTATTTT
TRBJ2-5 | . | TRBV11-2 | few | CASSYTGKETQYF | TGTGCCAGCAGCTACACAGGGAAAGAGACCCAGTACTTC
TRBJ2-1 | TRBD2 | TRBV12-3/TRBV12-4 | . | CASSFSLAEYNEQFF | TGTGCCAGCAGTTTCTCCCTAGCGGAGTACAATGAGCAGTTCTTC
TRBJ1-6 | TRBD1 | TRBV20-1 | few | CSARKTGGEPTF | TGCAGTGCTAGAAAGACAGGGGGAGAACCCACATTT
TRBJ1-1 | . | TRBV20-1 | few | CSASRVPNTEAFF | TGCAGTGCTAGCAGGGTTCCAAACACTGAAGCTTTCTTT
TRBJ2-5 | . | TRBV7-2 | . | CASSPRAGKETQYF | TGTGCCAGCAGCCCCCGCGCGGGGAAAGAGACCCAGTACTTC
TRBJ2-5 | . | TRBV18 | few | CASSPKIQASVQETQYF | TGTGCCAGCTCACCGAAGATACAGGCTTCGGTACAAGAGACCCAGTACTTC
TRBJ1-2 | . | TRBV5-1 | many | CASGRRGTTLDGYTF | TGCGCCAGCGGACGACGTGGGACGACACTTGATGGCTACACCTTC
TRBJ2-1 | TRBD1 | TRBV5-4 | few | CASSLGTGGILYNEQFF | TGTGCCAGCAGCTTGGGGACAGGGGGTATACTCTACAATGAGCAGTTCTTC
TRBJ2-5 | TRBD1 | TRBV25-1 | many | CASSEVTGAQETQYF | TGTGCCAGCAGTGAGGTCACAGGGGCCCAAGAGACCCAGTACTTC
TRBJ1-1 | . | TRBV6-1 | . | CASSEQGARTEAFF | TGTGCCAGCAGTGAACAGGGCGCTCGCACTGAAGCTTTCTTT
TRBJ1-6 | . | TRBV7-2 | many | CASSLSNSPLHF | TGTGCCAGCAGCTTAAGTAATTCACCCCTCCACTTT
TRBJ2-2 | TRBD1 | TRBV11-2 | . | CASSPRGQGLNTGELFF | TGTGCCAGCAGCCCGAGAGGACAGGGCCTTAACACCGGGGAGCTGTTTTTT
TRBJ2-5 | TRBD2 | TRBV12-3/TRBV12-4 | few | CASSPLLAGMQTQYF | TGTGCCAGCAGTCCGTTACTAGCGGGGATGCAGACCCAGTACTTC
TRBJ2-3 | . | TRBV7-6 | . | CASSLASGEGTDTQYF | TGTGCCAGCAGCTTAGCTTCAGGGGAGGGCACAGATACGCAGTATTTT
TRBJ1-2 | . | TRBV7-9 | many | CASSSVDAEAYGYTF | TGTGCCAGCAGCTCCGTCGATGCGGAGGCTTATGGCTACACCTTC
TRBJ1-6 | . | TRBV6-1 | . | CASKRTANSPLHF | TGTGCCAGCAAACGAACAGCCAATTCACCCCTCCACTTT
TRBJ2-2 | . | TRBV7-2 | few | CASSLNFGQSNTGELFF | TGTGCCAGCAGCTTAAATTTCGGGCAGTCGAACACCGGGGAGCTGTTTTTT
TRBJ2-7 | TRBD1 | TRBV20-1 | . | CSANPRQGGYEQYF | TGCAGTGCTAACCCAAGACAGGGTGGGTACGAGCAGTACTTC
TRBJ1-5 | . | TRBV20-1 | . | CSARVGQTDSNQPQHF | TGCAGTGCTAGAGTCGGACAGACCGATAGCAATCAGCCCCAGCATTTT
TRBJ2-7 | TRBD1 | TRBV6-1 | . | CASRLGTGTTYEQYF | TGTGCCAGCAGACTTGGGACAGGGACTACCTACGAGCAGTACTTC
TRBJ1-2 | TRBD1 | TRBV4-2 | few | CASSQEKGDRVYGYTF | TGTGCCAGCAGCCAAGAGAAAGGGGACAGGGTATACGGCTACACCTTC
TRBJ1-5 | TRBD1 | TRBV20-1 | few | CSATPGTGGILSQPQHF | TGCAGTGCTACACCCGGGACAGGGGGTATTTTAAGTCAGCCCCAGCATTTT
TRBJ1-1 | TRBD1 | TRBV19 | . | CASSTGQGLTEAFF | TGTGCCAGTAGTACAGGACAGGGACTCACTGAAGCTTTCTTT
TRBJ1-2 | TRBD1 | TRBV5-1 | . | CASRARQGIYGYTF | TGCGCCAGCAGAGCCCGACAGGGAATCTATGGCTACACCTTC
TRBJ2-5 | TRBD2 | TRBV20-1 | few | CSATDARGVQETQYF | TGCAGTGCTACCGACGCGCGGGGGGTCCAAGAGACCCAGTACTTC
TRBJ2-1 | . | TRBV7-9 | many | CASSLVGNEQFF | TGTGCCAGCAGCTTAGTGGGCAATGAGCAGTTCTTC
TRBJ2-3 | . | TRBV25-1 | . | CASEAPSTDTQYF | TGTGCCAGCGAGGCTCCTAGCACAGATACGCAGTATTTT